These 6 T cell receptor beta chains share one sample of origin, sequenced in a study of metastatic and nonmetastatic thyroid tumors. TCRdb called clones again from the PCR reads with MiXCR. The sample lists some 21,000 clones, approximately 22% occurring once. No treatment of any kind had been given to any patient before thyroid surgery. The sequencing input was tumor tissue. The origin of the receptors is a female donor with papillary thyroid cancer or a benign thyroid nodule (not recorded which). Some clones in this sample may be carry-over from other donors' samples.

This chain connects TRBV20-1 to TRBJ2-7; 9 bases agree with TRBD2. The CDR3 covers 15 residues. From germline, CDR1 is DFQATT and CDR2 SNEGSKA (reference sequence). Trimming removed 4 bases from V and 3 bases from J; junction bases left unmatched: 10. CDR3 DNA: TGCAGTGCTATGAGGGCTAGCGGGGCAGGCTACGAGCAGTACTTC. This sequence encodes CSAMRASGAGYEQYF.

This clone was seen more than once but under ten times. Relative to the germline gene, one junction end is altered; a read error may explain this. The V and J genes are TRBV5-1 and TRBJ2-3, with a weak D call TRBD1 (5 bases). The CDR3 totals 14 residues. The germline V gene encodes CDR1 SGHRS and CDR2 YFSETQ. The CDR3 nucleotides read TGCGCCAGCAGCGCTGGGGCGAGCACATATACGCAGTATTTT. This codes for CASSAGASTYTQYF.

This clone appeared many times. This rearrangement joins TRBV9 to TRBJ1-2; D perhaps matches TRBD1 (6 bases). Per the germline V gene, CDR1 is SGDLS and CDR2 is YYNGEE. This CDR3 spans 14 amino acids. V lost 0 bases and J 6 bases, leaving 12 bases between the germline ends. The CDR3 DNA is TGTGCCAGCAGCGTAGAGTTACAGGGCCATGGCTACACCTTC. Translating it yields CASSVELQGHGYTF.

Within the sample, this clone is medium-sized. Other DNA sequences in the sample encode the same CDR3. V is TRBV4-3 and J is TRBJ2-2; TRBD2 matches 11 bases. CDR1 LGHNA and CDR2 YSLEER come from the germline V gene. This CDR3 comprises 14 residues. V trimming: 8 bases; J trimming: 4 bases; junction bases outside the gene matches: 3. CDR3 DNA sequence: TGCGCCAGCCGTCTAGCGGGGGGCACCGGGGAGCTGTTTTTT. Its protein is CASRLAGGTGELFF.

This clone has only a few counts. The V and J genes are TRBV12-3 or TRBV12-4 and TRBJ1-1; no firm D call. The V gene lost 8 bases and the J gene lost 0 bases, with 10 bases spanning the gap. The CDR3 spans 13 residues. The CDR3 sequence: CASSKIMNTEAFF. CDR3 DNA: TGTGCCAGCTCTAAGATCATGAACACTGAAGCTTTCTTT.

The chain combines TRBV20-1 with TRBJ2-3, with 12 bases aligning to TRBD2. Germline CDR1 DFQATT, CDR2 SNEGSKA (reference sequence). V was clipped by 4 bases and J by 6 bases; unmatched bases: 11. The CDR3 runs to 16 residues. The CDR3: CSATPTSGRGMDTQYF. DNA of the CDR3: TGCAGTGCTACACCGACTAGCGGGAGAGGTATGGATACGCAGTATTTT.